The 2 T cell receptor beta chains given below trace back to one sample, sequenced in a study of blood T cell repertoires in COVID-19. Data came from immunoSEQ multiplex PCR; TCRdb stores just in-frame clones and leaves some out. This table holds about 260,000 clones, about nine tenths found once. The sample consisted of peripheral blood. All receptors derive from a man aged 40-50 years who had recovered from COVID-19.

The V gene is TRBV24-1, the J gene TRBJ2-7; possible D gene TRBD2, 6 bases. Germline loops: CDR1 KGHDR, CDR2 SFDVKD. The V end was cut by 9 bases, the J end by 2 bases, with 22 bases between. The CDR3 is made up of 16 amino acids. CDR3 DNA: TGTGCCACCCCGCGGGGATTTGGACCAGAGCCCTACGAGCAGTACTTC. Its protein is CATPRGFGPEPYEQYF.

This clone was observed once. The chain carries TRBV2 and TRBJ2-7, with 14 nucleotides matching TRBD2. The germline V gene encodes CDR1 SNHLY and CDR2 FYNNEI. The length of the CDR3 is 15 residues. J was trimmed by 7 bases and V by 4 bases; bases with no gene match: 6. In DNA form, the CDR3 reads TGTGCCAGCAGTGGACTAGCGGGGGGGCTGGGTGAGCAGTACTTC. Amino acids: CASSGLAGGLGEQYF.